This TCR beta chain originates from a study of shared clonotypes between healthy human individuals. For the study at large: A couple of female and a few male donors aged 18 to 49 were enrolled. A donor's plate count was three for CD4 naive and three for CD4 memory; CD8 naive had two and CD8 memory one.

With regard to this clone: What it binds is unknown.

Study-level results: Sharing across four donors was highest in naive CD4 (roughly 5%) and lowest in memory CD8 (roughly 0.4%).

Replicate PCRs from sorted subsets contained around 200 ng DNA, which is around 29,000 T cell genomes. Repertoires were generated with immunoSEQ multiplex PCR, while TCRdb's copy carries only in-frame clones and drops some. The profile shows about 680,000 clones, about 91% of them singletons. Terminally differentiated effector memory CD45RA+ cells were left out of the naive CD8 fraction, which was CD45RO-negative and positively selected for CCR7. V was trimmed by 1 base and J by 5 bases, leaving 14 bases between them. Germline V gene data show CDR1 as PRHDT and CDR2 as FYEKMQ (reference sequence). There are 16 residues in the CDR3.

The material sequenced was naive CD8+ T cells sorted from blood. The receptor's source is a man aged 25-45 years in good health. The V call is TRBV13, the J call TRBJ1-4, with D maybe TRBD1 (6 bases). The CDR3: CASSLARTELNEKLFF. In nucleotides, the CDR3 is TGTGCCAGCAGCTTAGCTCGGACAGAGCTCAATGAAAAACTGTTTTTT.